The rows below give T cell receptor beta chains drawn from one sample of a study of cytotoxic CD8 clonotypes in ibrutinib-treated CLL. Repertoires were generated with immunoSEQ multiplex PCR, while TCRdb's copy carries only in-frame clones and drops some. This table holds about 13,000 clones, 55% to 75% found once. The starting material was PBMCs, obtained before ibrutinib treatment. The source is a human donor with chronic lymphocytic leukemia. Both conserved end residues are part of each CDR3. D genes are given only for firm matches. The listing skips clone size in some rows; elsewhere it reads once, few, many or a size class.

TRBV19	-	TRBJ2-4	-	TGTGCCAGTAGTAGTGGGGGCCATCACAAAAACATTCAGTACTTC	CASSSGGHHKNIQYF
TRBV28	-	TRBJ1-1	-	TGTGCCAGCAGTTCCCCCATGAACACTGAAGCTTTCTTT	CASSSPMNTEAFF
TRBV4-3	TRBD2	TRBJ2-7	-	TGCGCCAGCAGCCCTCTAGCGGGGCCCTACGAGCAGTACTTC	CASSPLAGPYEQYF
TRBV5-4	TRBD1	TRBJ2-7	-	TGTGCCAGCAGCTTGGGACAGGGGAGACCCCAGTACTTC	CASSLGQGRPQYF
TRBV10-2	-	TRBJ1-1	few	TGCGCCAGCAGCAACTACCAGAACACTGAAGCTTTCTTT	CASSNYQNTEAFF
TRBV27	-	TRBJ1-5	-	TGTGCCAGCAACCGGGAGCCCCAGCATTTT	CASNREPQHF
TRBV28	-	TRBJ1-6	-	TGTGCCAGCTCCGGGCCTTCGCCGAGCTCCTATAATTCACCCCTCCACTTT	CASSGPSPSSYNSPLHF
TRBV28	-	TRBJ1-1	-	TGTGCCAGCAGCTCGGATGGGGGGGAAGCTTTCTTT	CASSSDGGEAFF
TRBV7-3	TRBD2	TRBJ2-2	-	TGTGCCAGCGGGAGGGCGAACACCGGGGAGCTGTTTTTT	CASGRANTGELFF
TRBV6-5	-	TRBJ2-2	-	TGTGCCAGCTCAAGGGGACCCACCACCGGGGAGCTGTTTTTT	CASSRGPTTGELFF
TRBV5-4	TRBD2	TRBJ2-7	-	TGTGCCAGCAGCTTGGGGGCGGGAGGCGGCTACGAGCAGTACTTC	CASSLGAGGGYEQYF
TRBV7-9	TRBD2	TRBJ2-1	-	TGTGCCAGCAGCCTGATAGGCGGGAGCTCCTACAATGAGCAGTTCTTC	CASSLIGGSSYNEQFF
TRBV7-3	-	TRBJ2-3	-	TGTGCCAGCAGCTCTAGGGACTGGGATACGCAGTATTTT	CASSSRDWDTQYF
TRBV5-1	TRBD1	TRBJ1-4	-	TGCGCCAGCAGCACTCGACAGGGGCTTAATGAAAAACTGTTTTTT	CASSTRQGLNEKLFF
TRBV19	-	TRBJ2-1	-	TGTGCCAGTAGTATGGGTTCCCGGACGGGTGAGCAGTTCTTC	CASSMGSRTGEQFF
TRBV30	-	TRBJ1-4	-	TGTGCTATGGGGTTTGGAGGTGAAAAACTGTTTTTT	CAMGFGGEKLFF
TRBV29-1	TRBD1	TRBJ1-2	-	TGCAGCGTTGAGACAGGGGGCTTCGGCTACACCTTC	CSVETGGFGYTF
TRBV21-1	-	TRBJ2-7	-	TGTGCCAGCAGCATCCCCACACCTAACCGGGACAGGGTGTACGAGCAGTACTTC	CASSIPTPNRDRVYEQYF
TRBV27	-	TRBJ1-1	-	TGTGCCAGCAGGGGCAGGGCGAACACTGAAGCTTTCTTT	CASRGRANTEAFF
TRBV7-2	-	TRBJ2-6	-	TGTGCCAGCAGCTTACTGATATCTGGGGCCAACGTCCTGACTTTC	CASSLLISGANVLTF
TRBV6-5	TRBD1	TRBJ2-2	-	TGTGCCAGCAGCCGACAGGGGGCCGGGGAGCTGTTTTTT	CASSRQGAGELFF
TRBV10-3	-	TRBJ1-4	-	TGTGCCATCAGTCCAGGGGAGGATAATGAAAAACTGTTTTTT	CAISPGEDNEKLFF
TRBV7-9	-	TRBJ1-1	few	TGTGCCAGCAGCACCTTGGGGGGGCGCGGGAACACTGAAGCTTTCTTT	CASSTLGGRGNTEAFF
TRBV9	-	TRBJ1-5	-	TGTGCCAGCAGCCCCAGTCCTTTCAATCAGCCCCAGCATTTT	CASSPSPFNQPQHF
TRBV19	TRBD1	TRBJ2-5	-	TGTGCCAGTATAGGGACAGGGCAAGAGACCCAGTACTTC	CASIGTGQETQYF
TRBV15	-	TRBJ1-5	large	TGTGCCACCAGCAGGGACAATCAGCCCCAGCATTTT	CATSRDNQPQHF
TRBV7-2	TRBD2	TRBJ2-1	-	TGTGCCAGCAGCTTAGTTGGTAGCGGGGGGGCTGTTCAGCGGAATGAGCAGTTCTTC	CASSLVGSGGAVQRNEQFF
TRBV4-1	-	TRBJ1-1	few	TGCGCCAGCAGCCAAGAAGGGGGGACCCTAAACACTGAAGCTTTCTTT	CASSQEGGTLNTEAFF
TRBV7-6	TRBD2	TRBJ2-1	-	TGTGCCAGCCGTGGGGACGGGAGGGCGAATGAGCAGTTCTTC	CASRGDGRANEQFF
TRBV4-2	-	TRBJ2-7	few	TGTGCCAGCAGCCCCACTAGGGGAGGAACGTACGAGCAGTACTTC	CASSPTRGGTYEQYF
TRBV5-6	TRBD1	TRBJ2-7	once	TGTGCCAGCAGCGACGGGACAGGGCCCTACGAGCAGTACTTC	CASSDGTGPYEQYF
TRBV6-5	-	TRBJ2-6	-	TGTGCCAGCAGTTACGCTGCGGGGTCCGGGGCCAACGTCCTGACTTTC	CASSYAAGSGANVLTF
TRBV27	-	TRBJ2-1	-	TGTGCCAGCAGTCCCGGGACCACATCCCTGGGGGAGCAGTTCTTC	CASSPGTTSLGEQFF
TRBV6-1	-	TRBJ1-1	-	TGTGCCAGCAGTGAAGCAAGGGGGAACACTGAAGCTTTCTTT	CASSEARGNTEAFF
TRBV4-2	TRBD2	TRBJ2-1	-	TGTGCCAGCAGCCAAGAGGCGGGGGTAGATGAGCAGTTCTTC	CASSQEAGVDEQFF
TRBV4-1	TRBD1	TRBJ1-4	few	TGCGCCAGCAGCAGTGGGGGCCGGGACAGGGATGAAAAACTGTTTTTT	CASSSGGRDRDEKLFF
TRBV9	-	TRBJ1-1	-	TGTGCCAGCAGCGTAGGGCCGAACACTGAAGCTTTCTTT	CASSVGPNTEAFF
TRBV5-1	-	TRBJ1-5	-	TGCGCCAGCAGGGCTGGGGGGAGTCAGCCCCAGCATTTT	CASRAGGSQPQHF
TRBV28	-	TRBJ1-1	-	TGTGCCAGCAGTTTTGTCGGGCTGGGGGATGAAGCTTTCTTT	CASSFVGLGDEAFF
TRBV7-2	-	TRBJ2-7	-	TGTGCCAGCAGCTTAGGCAGAACCTACGAGCAGTACTTC	CASSLGRTYEQYF
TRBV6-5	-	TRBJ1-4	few	TGTGCCAGCAGTTACGGGACCGGGGCCCCAAAACTGTTTTTT	CASSYGTGAPKLFF
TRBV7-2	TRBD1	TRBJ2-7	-	TGTGCCAGCAGCACGACAGGGCCCTACGAGCAGTACTTC	CASSTTGPYEQYF